Listed below are T cell receptor beta chains from one sample, sequenced in a study of blood T cells in healthy people across ages. TCRdb re-analysed the 5' RACE reads in MiXCR, keeping a single row per CDR3 protein. The sample carries 1 million to 1.2 million distinct CDR3 sequences, under 40% recorded once. The sample consisted of blood. All receptors derive from a man aged 18 to 29 in good health. CDR3s include the opening cysteine and the closing phenylalanine or tryptophan. Each record gives: CDR3 DNA, CDR3 protein, clone size, J gene, D gene, V gene. The D gene is left open where the match is weak. Where a row states a size, it is once, few, many or the class of an expanded clone; other rows omit it.

CDR3 DNA: TGTGCCAGCAGCTTAGCGGGGTCAGGGGCTAATCAAAATGGCTACACCTTT; CDR3 protein: CASSLAGSGANQNGYTF; clone size: .; J gene: TRBJ1-2; D gene: .; V gene: TRBV7-9
CDR3 DNA: TGCGCCAGCAGCCAAGGGGTGGTTACGAACAATGAGCAGTTCTTC; CDR3 protein: CASSQGVVTNNEQFF; clone size: .; J gene: TRBJ2-1; D gene: .; V gene: TRBV4-1
CDR3 DNA: TGTGCCAGCAGTCCCCCGACTGATGGGGGCGCGGGCAATCAGCCCCAGCATTTT; CDR3 protein: CASSPPTDGGAGNQPQHF; clone size: .; J gene: TRBJ1-5; D gene: .; V gene: TRBV6-1
CDR3 DNA: TGTGCCAGCAGGGACAGATTTGGAGCTTTCTTT; CDR3 protein: CASRDRFGAFF; clone size: .; J gene: TRBJ1-1; D gene: .; V gene: TRBV6-1
CDR3 DNA: TGTGCCAGCAGCCCGGACAGGGAAGGTCCAACTAATGAAAAACTGTTTTTT; CDR3 protein: CASSPDREGPTNEKLFF; clone size: .; J gene: TRBJ1-4; D gene: TRBD1; V gene: TRBV27
CDR3 DNA: TGCGCCAGCAGCTTGACCCGGACACCGAACACCGGGGAGCTGTTTTTT; CDR3 protein: CASSLTRTPNTGELFF; clone size: .; J gene: TRBJ2-2; D gene: .; V gene: TRBV5-1
CDR3 DNA: TGCGCCAGCAGCCAAGAGTCCGCGGGGGGGAATGAGCAGTTCTTC; CDR3 protein: CASSQESAGGNEQFF; clone size: few; J gene: TRBJ2-1; D gene: TRBD2; V gene: TRBV4-3
CDR3 DNA: TGCAGTGCTGTTGGACTAGCGGGGGGGCCAGGTGAGCAGTTCTTC; CDR3 protein: CSAVGLAGGPGEQFF; clone size: .; J gene: TRBJ2-1; D gene: TRBD2; V gene: TRBV20-1
CDR3 DNA: TGCAGTGCTAGAGGCTCTGCTAGACAGGGAGGGTTTAATCAGCCCCAGCATTTT; CDR3 protein: CSARGSARQGGFNQPQHF; clone size: .; J gene: TRBJ1-5; D gene: TRBD1; V gene: TRBV20-1
CDR3 DNA: TGCAGTGCCTTAGACGGGTTGAACACTGAAGCTTTCTTT; CDR3 protein: CSALDGLNTEAFF; clone size: .; J gene: TRBJ1-1; D gene: .; V gene: TRBV20-1
CDR3 DNA: TGCGCCAGCAGCCAGGGTTCGACGGGGCAGTATGAGCAGTACTTC; CDR3 protein: CASSQGSTGQYEQYF; clone size: .; J gene: TRBJ2-5; D gene: .; V gene: TRBV4-1
CDR3 DNA: TGCGCCAGCAGCCAAGCCCCGGGGGGCTATAATTCACCCCTCCACTTT; CDR3 protein: CASSQAPGGYNSPLHF; clone size: few; J gene: TRBJ1-6; D gene: .; V gene: TRBV4-3
CDR3 DNA: TGCGCCAGCAGCCAAGGGGGACACACAGATACGCAGTATTTT; CDR3 protein: CASSQGGHTDTQYF; clone size: few; J gene: TRBJ2-3; D gene: .; V gene: TRBV4-3
CDR3 DNA: TGTGCCAGCAGCCTCTATGGCTACACCTTC; CDR3 protein: CASSLYGYTF; clone size: medium-sized; J gene: TRBJ1-2; D gene: .; V gene: TRBV2
CDR3 DNA: TGTGCCAGCGGAGGGGGCTCAGGGGGTTATGAGCAGTTCTTC; CDR3 protein: CASGGGSGGYEQFF; clone size: .; J gene: TRBJ2-1; D gene: .; V gene: TRBV2
CDR3 DNA: TGTGCCAGCAGCGCCCGAGACAGACTTAGGCAAGAGACCCAGTACTTC; CDR3 protein: CASSARDRLRQETQYF; clone size: .; J gene: TRBJ2-5; D gene: .; V gene: TRBV7-9
CDR3 DNA: TGCAGTGCTGCCTTTACCCTTACAGGGACCTCGGATACGCAGTATTTT; CDR3 protein: CSAAFTLTGTSDTQYF; clone size: .; J gene: TRBJ2-3; D gene: .; V gene: TRBV20-1
CDR3 DNA: TGCAGTGCTCGATCAGGGGGGAGATCAGATGGCTACACCTTC; CDR3 protein: CSARSGGRSDGYTF; clone size: few; J gene: TRBJ1-2; D gene: TRBD1; V gene: TRBV20-1
CDR3 DNA: TGTGCCAGCAGCCCCAAGACTAGTTTCGGCGAGCAGTACTTC; CDR3 protein: CASSPKTSFGEQYF; clone size: few; J gene: TRBJ2-7; D gene: .; V gene: TRBV12-3/TRBV12-4
CDR3 DNA: TGTGCCAGCAGTTCGACAGGGGGGGGATTTTACGAGCAGTACTTC; CDR3 protein: CASSSTGGGFYEQYF; clone size: .; J gene: TRBJ2-7; D gene: TRBD1; V gene: TRBV12-3/TRBV12-4
CDR3 DNA: TGTGCCAGCAGCTACACGGGACACCAGTACAATGAGCAGTTCTTC; CDR3 protein: CASSYTGHQYNEQFF; clone size: few; J gene: TRBJ2-1; D gene: .; V gene: TRBV3-1
CDR3 DNA: TGTGCCAGCAGCCAAGATTGGACAGGGGGCCGTCCTAATGAAAAACTGTTTTTT; CDR3 protein: CASSQDWTGGRPNEKLFF; clone size: .; J gene: TRBJ1-4; D gene: TRBD1; V gene: TRBV4-2
CDR3 DNA: TGTGCCAGCAGGAAGACAGGGGACTATGGCTACACCTTC; CDR3 protein: CASRKTGDYGYTF; clone size: .; J gene: TRBJ1-2; D gene: TRBD1; V gene: TRBV6-1
CDR3 DNA: TGCAGTGCCAGAGGGCATTCGAACACTGAAGCTTTCTTT; CDR3 protein: CSARGHSNTEAFF; clone size: many; J gene: TRBJ1-1; D gene: .; V gene: TRBV20-1
CDR3 DNA: TGTGCCAGCAGCCCCTACGGACAGGGTAGGCTTGAGCAGTTCTTC; CDR3 protein: CASSPYGQGRLEQFF; clone size: few; J gene: TRBJ2-1; D gene: TRBD1; V gene: TRBV14
CDR3 DNA: TGTGCCATCAGTACGTCTTTAGCAGATACGCAGTATTTT; CDR3 protein: CAISTSLADTQYF; clone size: few; J gene: TRBJ2-3; D gene: .; V gene: TRBV10-3
CDR3 DNA: TGTGCCAGCAGTAGACTGTGGGGACAAACCGACGAGCAGTACTTC; CDR3 protein: CASSRLWGQTDEQYF; clone size: once; J gene: TRBJ2-7; D gene: .; V gene: TRBV27
CDR3 DNA: TGCAGTGCTAGGCGAATATCAGGGGGCGCGGAGGACTATGGCTACACCTTC; CDR3 protein: CSARRISGGAEDYGYTF; clone size: .; J gene: TRBJ1-2; D gene: TRBD1; V gene: TRBV20-1
CDR3 DNA: TGTGCCAGCTCACCGACAGGGAAGGACTATGGCTACACCTTC; CDR3 protein: CASSPTGKDYGYTF; clone size: many; J gene: TRBJ1-2; D gene: TRBD1; V gene: TRBV18
CDR3 DNA: TGTGCCAGCAGTTTAGGCGGGCAGCTCACTAACTATGGCTACACCTTC; CDR3 protein: CASSLGGQLTNYGYTF; clone size: few; J gene: TRBJ1-2; D gene: .; V gene: TRBV12-3/TRBV12-4
CDR3 DNA: TGTGCCAGCAGCTCCGCAACATGGGGCGAGCAGTACTTC; CDR3 protein: CASSSATWGEQYF; clone size: .; J gene: TRBJ2-7; D gene: .; V gene: TRBV7-9
CDR3 DNA: TGTGCCAGCTGGAACCGGGACCCGAGCCATGGCTACACCTTC; CDR3 protein: CASWNRDPSHGYTF; clone size: .; J gene: TRBJ1-2; D gene: .; V gene: TRBV6-1
CDR3 DNA: TGCAGCGTTGACGGGGGAGGCACTGAAGCTTTCTTT; CDR3 protein: CSVDGGGTEAFF; clone size: few; J gene: TRBJ1-1; D gene: .; V gene: TRBV29-1